This TCR beta chain was observed in a study of blood T cell repertoires in COVID-19. The overall study: The origin of the acute and convalescent COVID-19 samples was the United States, Italy and Spain. T cells, B-cell-depleted T cells, or PBMCs supplied cDNA or gDNA.

This clone is large within its sample. Under the authors' procedure: It was from reference gene primer amplification that nucleated cell counts were estimated. This table comes from immunoSEQ multiplex PCR, and its TCRdb copy is limited to in-frame clones, with some not included. V, J and clone size were drawn from that table, and D and trimming were deduced from the DNA. The table lists about 50,000 clones, approximately 90% of them singletons. Germline loops: CDR1 MNHEY, CDR2 SVGAGI. The V end was cut by 5 bases, the J end by 9 bases, with 11 bases between. The CDR3 runs to 12 residues. Sequenced: peripheral blood. The clonotype comes from an elderly woman with acute or convalescent COVID-19. The chain carries TRBV6-5 and TRBJ2-1; D may be TRBD2 (5 bases). The CDR3 DNA follows: TGTGCCAGCAGTCCCCTAAGCGGTGAGCAGTTCTTC. Translating gives CASSPLSGEQFF.